Below, 12 T cell receptor beta chains from the same sample are listed, as sequenced in a study of blood T cells in healthy people across ages. Alongside a J-beta primer mix, a sample-barcoded 5' primer served in a second PCR lasting roughly 7 to 11 cycles. TCRdb processed the 5' RACE reads anew with MiXCR; each CDR3 protein has one entry. Among about 900,000 distinct CDR3 sequences listed, around 62% were seen once. Sequences were obtained from blood. These receptors were taken from a man aged 25 to 40 in good health.

The sample holds a few counts of this clonotype. The gene calls are TRBV29-1 and TRBJ2-5; 10 positions match TRBD1. Unmatched junction bases numbered 6, after V lost 4 bases and J lost 4 bases. CDR1 is SQVTM, CDR2 ANQGSEA, per germline. This CDR3 spans 14 amino acids. DNA for the CDR3: TGCAGCGTTGCGCAGGGGACAGGGGCAGAGACCCAGTACTTC. Encoded protein: CSVAQGTGAETQYF.

The chain links TRBV29-1 to TRBJ2-4, with 9 bases fitting TRBD2. The end of the DNA aligns better with TRBJ2-7, so the J call may be wrong. Germline V CDR1 and CDR2: SQVTM, ANQGSEA. This CDR3 has 14 amino acids. CDR3 protein: CSVEEQAGGYEQYF. CDR3 in DNA: TGCAGCGTTGAAGAGCAAGCGGGGGGCTACGAGCAGTACTTC.

The CDR3 DNA reads as TGTGCCAGCAGTTTCCCGGGACTAGTCTACAATGAGCAGTTCTTC. It is translated as CASSFPGLVYNEQFF. The chain couples TRBV6-2 or TRBV6-3 to TRBJ2-1, with 8 nucleotides matching TRBD2. Germline loops: CDR1 MNHEY, CDR2 SVGEGT. The CDR3 covers 15 residues. V lost 4 bases to trimming and J lost 3 bases; unmatched junction nucleotides: 5.

This clonotype has just a few counts. The CDR3 here is CASSYRQNYGYTF. CDR3 DNA: TGTGCCAGCAGTTACAGGCAGAACTATGGCTACACCTTC. The rearrangement joins TRBV6-2 or TRBV6-3 to TRBJ1-2, with no clear D. This CDR3 has 13 residues. CDR1 MNHEY and CDR2 SVGEGT come from the germline V gene. Trimming pared 2 bases from V and 2 bases from J, leaving 6 bases between.

CDR3 DNA sequence: TGTGCCAGCAGTTTAGCGCCGGTTAAAAATGAAAAACTGTTTTTT. Its translation: CASSLAPVKNEKLFF. This sequence joins TRBV12-3 or TRBV12-4 and TRBJ1-4; D gene unclear. Trimming pared 0 bases from V and 5 bases from J, leaving 10 bases between. The CDR3 runs to 15 residues.

This clonotype was seen a few times. The V gene is TRBV25-1, the J gene TRBJ1-5, with 7 bases matching TRBD1. Germline V gene lookup returns CDR1 MGHDK and CDR2 SYGVNS. This CDR3 spans 12 amino acids. Trimming cost V 8 bases and J 4 bases; bases outside gene matches: 2. CDR3 residues: CASGTENQPQHF. As DNA, the CDR3 is TGTGCCAGCGGGACAGAGAATCAGCCCCAGCATTTT.

The chain links TRBV20-1 to TRBJ2-1, with 8 bases matching TRBD2. After removal of 2 bases from V and 9 bases from J, the junction contained 6 bases not matched to a gene. Germline CDR1 and CDR2: DFQATT and SNEGSKA (reference sequence). CDR3 length: 13 amino acids. CDR3 amino acids: CSARSLREGEQFF. For the CDR3, the DNA is TGCAGTGCTAGATCATTACGGGAGGGTGAGCAGTTCTTC.

This clonotype was recorded at least ten times. The gene calls are TRBV28 and TRBJ2-5; D call uncertain. Germline CDR1 and CDR2: MDHEN and SYDVKM. Trimming stripped 7 bases from V and 3 bases from J, with 18 bases between. CDR3 length equals 15 residues. CDR3 sequence (DNA): TGTGCCAGCACCCTGGCCGCTGAGACGGAAGAGACCCAGTACTTC. Translation: CASTLAAETEETQYF.

The CDR3 reads CASSEPAINEQFF. Here the CDR3 DNA reads TGTGCCAGCAGTGAACCCGCGATCAATGAGCAGTTCTTC. The V gene is TRBV25-1, the J gene TRBJ2-1, with no clear D. Trimming removed 2 bases from V and 6 bases from J, with 8 bases in between. Per germline, CDR1 MGHDK and CDR2 SYGVNS. The CDR3 has 13 residues. The variable domain in full, with the rest retrieved from reference TRBV25-1 and TRBJ2-1, is EADIYQTPRYLVIGTGKKITLECSQTMGHDKMYWYQQDPGMELHLIHYSYGVNSTEKGDLSSESTVSRIRTEHFPLTLESARPSHTSQYLCASSEPAINEQFFGPGTRLTVL.

J is TRBJ2-1 and V is TRBV4-3; 11 bases match TRBD2. Germline CDR1 and CDR2: LGHNA and YSLEER. CDR3 size: 18 residues. V lost 4 bases to trimming and J lost 13 bases; unmatched junction nucleotides: 21. The chain's CDR3 is CASSPGTSGALISETQFF. The CDR3 DNA follows: TGCGCCAGCAGCCCCGGGACTAGCGGTGCTTTAATCTCTGAGACCCAGTTCTTC.

This clonotype was seen many times. The rearrangement links TRBV28 to TRBJ2-7, with D unresolved. Between the trimmed V and J ends, which lost 5 bases and 2 bases, there was a span of 13 bases. Germline lookup yields CDR1 MDHEN and CDR2 SYDVKM. The CDR3 consists of 14 residues. Written as DNA, the CDR3 is TGTGCCAGCAGTAAAGGGAATTCCCCCTACGAGCAGTACTTC. Encoded protein: CASSKGNSPYEQYF.

V and J are TRBV9 and TRBJ2-2; D is possibly TRBD2 (6 bases). Germline CDR1 and CDR2: SGDLS and YYNGEE. V dropped 6 bases and J dropped 5 bases, with 20 bases sitting between them. This CDR3 region has 16 residues. CDR3: CASKDSRDGGTGELFF. CDR3 DNA: TGTGCCAGCAAAGATTCTAGGGACGGAGGGACCGGGGAGCTGTTTTTT.